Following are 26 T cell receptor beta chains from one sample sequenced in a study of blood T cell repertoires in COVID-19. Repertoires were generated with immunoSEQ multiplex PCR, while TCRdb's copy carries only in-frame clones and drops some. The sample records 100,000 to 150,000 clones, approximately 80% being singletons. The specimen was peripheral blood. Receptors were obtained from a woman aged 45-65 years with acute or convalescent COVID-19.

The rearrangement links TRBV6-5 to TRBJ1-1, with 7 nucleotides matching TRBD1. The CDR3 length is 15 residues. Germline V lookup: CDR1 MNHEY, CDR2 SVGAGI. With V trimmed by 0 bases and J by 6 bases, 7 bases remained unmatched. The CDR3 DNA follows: TGTGCCAGCAGTTACTCGCAGGGGGGTCGGGCTGAAGCTTTCTTT. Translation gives CASSYSQGGRAEAFF.

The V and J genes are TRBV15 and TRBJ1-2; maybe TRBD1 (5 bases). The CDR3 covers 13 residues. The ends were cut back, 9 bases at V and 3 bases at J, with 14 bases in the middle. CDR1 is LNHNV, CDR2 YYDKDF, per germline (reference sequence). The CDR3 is CATSAQGYYGYTF. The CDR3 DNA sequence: TGTGCCACAAGCGCGCAGGGATACTATGGCTACACCTTC. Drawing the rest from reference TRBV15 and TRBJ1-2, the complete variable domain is DAMVIQNPRYQVTQFGKPVTLSCSQTLNHNVMYWYQQKSSQAPKLLFHYYDKDFNNEADTPDNFQSRRPNTSFCFLDIRSPGLGDTAMYLCATSAQGYYGYTFGSGTRLTVV.

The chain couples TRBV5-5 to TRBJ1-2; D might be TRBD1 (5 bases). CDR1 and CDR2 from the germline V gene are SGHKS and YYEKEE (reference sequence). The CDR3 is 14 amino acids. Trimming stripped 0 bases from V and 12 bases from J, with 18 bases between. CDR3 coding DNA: TGTGCCAGCAGCTTGGACAGGTCTTCCCTGTCGGACACCTTC. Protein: CASSLDRSSLSDTF.

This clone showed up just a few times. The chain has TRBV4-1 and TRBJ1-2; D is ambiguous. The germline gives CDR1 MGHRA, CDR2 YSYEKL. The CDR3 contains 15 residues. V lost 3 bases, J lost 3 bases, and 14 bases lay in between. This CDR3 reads CASSHVPGGHYGYTF. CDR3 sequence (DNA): TGCGCCAGCAGCCACGTCCCCGGAGGGCACTATGGCTACACCTTC.

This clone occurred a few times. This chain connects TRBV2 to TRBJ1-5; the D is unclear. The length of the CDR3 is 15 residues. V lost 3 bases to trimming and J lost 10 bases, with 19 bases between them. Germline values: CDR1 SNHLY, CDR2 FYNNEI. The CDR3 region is CASSDGGVGGLPQHF. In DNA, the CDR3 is TGTGCCAGCAGTGATGGCGGCGTGGGCGGGCTCCCCCAGCATTTT.

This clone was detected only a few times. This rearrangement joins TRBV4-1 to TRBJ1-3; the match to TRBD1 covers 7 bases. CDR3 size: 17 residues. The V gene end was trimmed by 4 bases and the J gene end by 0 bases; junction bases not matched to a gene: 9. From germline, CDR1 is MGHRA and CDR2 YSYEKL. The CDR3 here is CASSPTGDRTSGNTIYF. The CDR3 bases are TGCGCCAGCAGCCCAACAGGGGACCGAACCTCTGGAAACACCATATATTTT.

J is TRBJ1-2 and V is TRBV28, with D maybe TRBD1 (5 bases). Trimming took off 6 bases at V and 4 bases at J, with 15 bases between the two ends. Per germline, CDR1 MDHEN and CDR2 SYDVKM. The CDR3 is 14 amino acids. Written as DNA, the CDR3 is TGTGCCAGCAGCCCACGGGGGAGTAGCTATGGCTACACCTTC. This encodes CASSPRGSSYGYTF.

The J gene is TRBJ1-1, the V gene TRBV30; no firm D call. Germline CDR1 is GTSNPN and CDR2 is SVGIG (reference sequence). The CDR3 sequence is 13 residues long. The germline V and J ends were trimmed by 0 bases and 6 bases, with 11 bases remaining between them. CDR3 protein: CAWSVLANAEAFF. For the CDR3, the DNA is TGTGCCTGGAGTGTATTGGCCAACGCTGAAGCTTTCTTT.

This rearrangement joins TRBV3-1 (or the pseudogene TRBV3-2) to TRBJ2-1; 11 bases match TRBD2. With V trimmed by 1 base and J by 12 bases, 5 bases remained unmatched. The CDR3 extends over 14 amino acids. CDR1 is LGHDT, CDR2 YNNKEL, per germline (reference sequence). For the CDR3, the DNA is TGTGCCAGCAGCCAAGGGCTAGCGGGAGGAGGGCAGTTCTTC. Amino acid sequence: CASSQGLAGGGQFF.

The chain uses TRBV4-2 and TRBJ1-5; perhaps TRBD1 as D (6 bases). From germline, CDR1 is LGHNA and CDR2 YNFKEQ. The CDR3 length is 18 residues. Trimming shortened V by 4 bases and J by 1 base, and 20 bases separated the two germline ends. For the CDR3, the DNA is TGTGCCAGCAGCCCCGGGACATTGAAGGGGACGAGCAATCAGCCCCAGCATTTT. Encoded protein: CASSPGTLKGTSNQPQHF.

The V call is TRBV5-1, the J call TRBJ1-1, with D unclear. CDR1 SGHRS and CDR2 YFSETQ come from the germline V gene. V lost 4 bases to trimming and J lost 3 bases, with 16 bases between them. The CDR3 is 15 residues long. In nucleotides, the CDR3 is TGCGCCAGCAGCCCGGAACCAAGACTTTACACTGAAGCTTTCTTT. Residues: CASSPEPRLYTEAFF.

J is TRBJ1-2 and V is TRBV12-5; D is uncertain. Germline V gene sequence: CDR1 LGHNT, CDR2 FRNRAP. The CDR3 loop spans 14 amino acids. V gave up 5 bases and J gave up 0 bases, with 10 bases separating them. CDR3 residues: CASGERFTNYGYTF. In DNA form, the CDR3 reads TGTGCTAGTGGTGAGAGGTTCACTAACTATGGCTACACCTTC. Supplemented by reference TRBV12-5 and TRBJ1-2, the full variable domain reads DARVTQTPRHKVTEMGQEVTMRCQPILGHNTVFWYRQTMMQGLELLAYFRNRAPLDDSGMPKDRFSAEMPDATLATLKIQPSEPRDSAVYFCASGERFTNYGYTFGSGTRLTVV.

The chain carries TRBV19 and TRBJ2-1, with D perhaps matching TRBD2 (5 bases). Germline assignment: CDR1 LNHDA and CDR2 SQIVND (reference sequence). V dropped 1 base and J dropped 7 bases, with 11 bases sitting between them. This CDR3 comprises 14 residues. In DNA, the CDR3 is TGTGCCAGTAGTATAGTGGACTGGAGGAATGAGCAGTTCTTC. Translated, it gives CASSIVDWRNEQFF.

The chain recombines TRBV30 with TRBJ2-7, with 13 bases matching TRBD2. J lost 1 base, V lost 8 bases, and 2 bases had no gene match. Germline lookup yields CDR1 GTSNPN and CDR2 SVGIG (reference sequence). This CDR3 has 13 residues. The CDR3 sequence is CARTSGGSYEQYF. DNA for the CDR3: TGTGCCCGGACTAGCGGGGGATCCTACGAGCAGTACTTC.

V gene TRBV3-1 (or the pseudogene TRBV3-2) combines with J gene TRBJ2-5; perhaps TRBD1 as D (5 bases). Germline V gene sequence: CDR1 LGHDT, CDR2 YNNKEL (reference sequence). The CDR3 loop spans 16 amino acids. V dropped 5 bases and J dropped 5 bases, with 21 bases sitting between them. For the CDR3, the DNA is TGTGCCAGCAGCGGAGCCACAGGAGCTGCGTGGGAGACCCAGTACTTC. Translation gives CASSGATGAAWETQYF.

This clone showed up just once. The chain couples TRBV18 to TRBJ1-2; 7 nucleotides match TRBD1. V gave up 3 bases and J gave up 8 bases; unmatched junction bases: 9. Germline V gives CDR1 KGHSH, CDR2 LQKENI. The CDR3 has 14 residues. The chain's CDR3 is CASSPNQGVEGYTF. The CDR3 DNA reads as TGTGCCAGCTCACCGAACCAGGGGGTCGAGGGCTACACCTTC.

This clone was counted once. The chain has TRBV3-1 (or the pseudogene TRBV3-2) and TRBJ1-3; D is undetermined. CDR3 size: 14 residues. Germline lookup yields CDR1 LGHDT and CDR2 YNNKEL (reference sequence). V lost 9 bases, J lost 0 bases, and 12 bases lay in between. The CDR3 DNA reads TGTGCCAGTGGACTGTTGAGCTCTGGAAACACCATATATTTT. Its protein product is CASGLLSSGNTIYF.

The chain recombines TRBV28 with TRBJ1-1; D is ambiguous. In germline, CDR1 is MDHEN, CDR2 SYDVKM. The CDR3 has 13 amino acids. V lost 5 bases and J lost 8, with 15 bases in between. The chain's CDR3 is CASSLGLNGEAFF. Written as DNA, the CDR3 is TGTGCCAGCAGTCTCGGACTGAATGGGGAAGCTTTCTTT.

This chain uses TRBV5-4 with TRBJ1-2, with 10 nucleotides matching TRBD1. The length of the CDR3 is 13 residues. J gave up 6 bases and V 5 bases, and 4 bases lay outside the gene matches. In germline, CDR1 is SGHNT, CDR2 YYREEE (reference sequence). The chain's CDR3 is CASRSDRGNGYTF. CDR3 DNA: TGTGCCAGCAGATCGGACAGGGGGAATGGCTACACCTTC.

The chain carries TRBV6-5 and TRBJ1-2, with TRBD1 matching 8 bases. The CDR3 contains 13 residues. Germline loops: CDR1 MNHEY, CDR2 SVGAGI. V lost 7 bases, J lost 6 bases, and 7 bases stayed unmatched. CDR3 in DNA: TGTGCCAGCAACTTGGACAGGGTGGATGGCTACACCTTC. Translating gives CASNLDRVDGYTF.

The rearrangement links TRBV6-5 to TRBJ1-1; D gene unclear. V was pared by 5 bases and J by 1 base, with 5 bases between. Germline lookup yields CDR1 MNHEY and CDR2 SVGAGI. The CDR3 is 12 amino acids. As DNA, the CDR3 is TGTGCCAGCAGTCGGGAGAACACTGAAGCTTTCTTT. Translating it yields CASSRENTEAFF.

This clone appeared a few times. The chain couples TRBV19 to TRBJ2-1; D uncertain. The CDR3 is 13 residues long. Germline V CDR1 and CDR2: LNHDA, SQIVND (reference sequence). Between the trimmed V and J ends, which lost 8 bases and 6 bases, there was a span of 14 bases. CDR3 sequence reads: CASRTGSVNEQFF. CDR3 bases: TGTGCCAGTCGTACGGGTTCGGTCAATGAGCAGTTCTTC.

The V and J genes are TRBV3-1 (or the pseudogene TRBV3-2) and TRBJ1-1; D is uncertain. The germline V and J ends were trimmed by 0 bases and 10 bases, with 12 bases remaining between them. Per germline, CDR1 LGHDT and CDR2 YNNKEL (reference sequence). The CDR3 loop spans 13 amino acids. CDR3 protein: CASSQDTEPGAFF. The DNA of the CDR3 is TGTGCCAGCAGCCAAGATACGGAGCCGGGAGCTTTCTTT.

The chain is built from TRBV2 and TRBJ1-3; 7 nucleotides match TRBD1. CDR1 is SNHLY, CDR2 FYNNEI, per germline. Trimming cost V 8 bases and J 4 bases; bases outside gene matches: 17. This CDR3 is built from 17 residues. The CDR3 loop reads CASCYLGQAREGNTIYF. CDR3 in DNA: TGTGCCAGCTGCTACCTCGGACAGGCCAGGGAGGGAAACACCATATATTTT.

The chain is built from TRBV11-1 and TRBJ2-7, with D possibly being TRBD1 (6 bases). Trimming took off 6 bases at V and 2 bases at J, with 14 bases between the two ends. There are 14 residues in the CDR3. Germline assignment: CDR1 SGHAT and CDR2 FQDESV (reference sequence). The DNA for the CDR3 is TGTGCCAGCAGACCCGACAGGAACGCCTACGAGCAGTACTTC. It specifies CASRPDRNAYEQYF. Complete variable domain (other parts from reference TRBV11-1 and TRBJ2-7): EAEVAQSPRYKITEKSQAVAFWCDPISGHATLYWYRQILGQGPELLVQFQDESVVDDSQLPKDRFSAERLKGVDSTLKIQPAELGDSAMYLCASRPDRNAYEQYFGPGTRLTVT.

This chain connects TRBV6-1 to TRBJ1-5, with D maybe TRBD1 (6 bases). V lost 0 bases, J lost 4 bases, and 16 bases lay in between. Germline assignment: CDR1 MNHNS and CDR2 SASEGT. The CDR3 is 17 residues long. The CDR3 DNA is TGTGCCAGCAGTGAAGCGGCCCTACAGGGACGAAATCAGCCCCAGCATTTT. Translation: CASSEAALQGRNQPQHF.